The rows below give T cell receptor beta chains drawn from one sample of a study of blood T cell repertoires in COVID-19. The method was immunoSEQ multiplex PCR; TCRdb's version includes in-frame clones alone and lacks a portion of them. There are around 300,000 clones in the sample; about nine tenths occur only once, and approximately 2.2% lies in the top ten. The sequencing input was peripheral blood. The receptors stem from a man between 18 and 29 years old with active or convalescent COVID-19. Each CDR3 is given with its conserved first and last residue. Each record gives: V gene, D gene, J gene, clone size, CDR3 protein, CDR3 DNA. The D gene is left open where the match is weak. For some rows the clone size is stated as once, few or many, or as a class when expanded; others skip it.

TRBV2	NA	TRBJ1-2	few	CASSNNHYGYTF	TGTGCCAGCAGTAACAATCACTATGGCTACACCTTC
TRBV3-1/TRBV3-2	NA	TRBJ1-5	NA	CASSSRGGNQPQHF	TGTGCCAGCAGTTCCAGGGGAGGCAATCAGCCCCAGCATTTT
TRBV27	TRBD1	TRBJ1-6	NA	CASSLQGVSTYNSPLHF	TGTGCCAGCAGTTTACAGGGGGTCAGCACCTATAATTCACCCCTCCACTTT
TRBV28	NA	TRBJ1-5	NA	CASSLVRDQPQHF	TGTGCCAGCAGTTTGGTGAGGGATCAGCCCCAGCATTTT
TRBV12-5	TRBD2	TRBJ2-3	NA	CASGRSGGADTQYF	TGTGCTAGTGGTCGGAGCGGGGGTGCAGATACGCAGTATTTT
TRBV2	NA	TRBJ1-2	NA	CAGNQGDYGYTF	TGTGCCGGCAACCAAGGGGATTATGGCTACACCTTC
TRBV6-5	TRBD1	TRBJ1-5	NA	CASIKGQVNQPQHF	TGTGCCAGCATCAAGGGACAGGTCAATCAGCCCCAGCATTTT
TRBV20-1	TRBD1	TRBJ1-4	NA	CSASDRGLLDEKLFF	TGCAGTGCTAGTGACAGGGGGCTCCTTGATGAAAAACTGTTTTTT
TRBV18	NA	TRBJ1-4	NA	CASSPIGQINEKLFF	TGTGCCAGCTCACCCATAGGACAGATTAATGAAAAACTGTTTTTT
TRBV10-3	TRBD1	TRBJ1-1	NA	CAISDQQGFVTEAFF	TGTGCCATCAGTGACCAACAGGGGTTTGTCACTGAAGCTTTCTTT
TRBV12-3/TRBV12-4	TRBD1	TRBJ1-1	NA	CASSQTGKAFF	TGTGCCAGCAGCCAGACAGGGAAAGCTTTCTTT
TRBV7-8	NA	TRBJ2-5	once	CASRGGNRDETQYF	TGTGCCAGCAGGGGTGGGAACAGGGATGAGACCCAGTACTTC
TRBV9	TRBD1	TRBJ2-2	NA	CASSVGQGSGELFF	TGTGCCAGCAGCGTAGGACAGGGGTCCGGGGAGCTGTTTTTT
TRBV15	TRBD1	TRBJ2-7	NA	CATSRFDRGFGEQYF	TGTGCCACCAGCAGGTTCGACAGGGGGTTTGGCGAGCAGTACTTC
TRBV7-2	TRBD1	TRBJ2-7	NA	CASSRDRGTYEQYF	TGTGCCAGCAGCCGGGACAGGGGCACCTACGAGCAGTACTTC